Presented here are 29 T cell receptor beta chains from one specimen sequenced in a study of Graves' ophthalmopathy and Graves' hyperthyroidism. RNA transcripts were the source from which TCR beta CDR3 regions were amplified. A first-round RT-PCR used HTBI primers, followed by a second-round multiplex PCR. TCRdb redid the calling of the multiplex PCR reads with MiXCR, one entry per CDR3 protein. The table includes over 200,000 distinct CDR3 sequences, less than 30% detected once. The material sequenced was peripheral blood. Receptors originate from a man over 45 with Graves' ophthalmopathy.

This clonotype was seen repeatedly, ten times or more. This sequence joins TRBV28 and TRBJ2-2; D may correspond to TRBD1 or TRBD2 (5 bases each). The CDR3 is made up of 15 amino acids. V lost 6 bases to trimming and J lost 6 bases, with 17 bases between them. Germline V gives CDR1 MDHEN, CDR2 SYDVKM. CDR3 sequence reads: CASRTGTSYAGELFF. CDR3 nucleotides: TGTGCCAGCAGAACCGGGACCTCGTACGCCGGGGAGCTGTTTTTT.

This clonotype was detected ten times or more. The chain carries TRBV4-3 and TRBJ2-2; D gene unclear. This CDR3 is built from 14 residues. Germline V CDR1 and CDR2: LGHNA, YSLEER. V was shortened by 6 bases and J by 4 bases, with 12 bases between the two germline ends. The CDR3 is CASRTDWSTGELFF. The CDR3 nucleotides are TGCGCCAGCAGAACCGACTGGAGCACCGGGGAGCTGTTTTTT.

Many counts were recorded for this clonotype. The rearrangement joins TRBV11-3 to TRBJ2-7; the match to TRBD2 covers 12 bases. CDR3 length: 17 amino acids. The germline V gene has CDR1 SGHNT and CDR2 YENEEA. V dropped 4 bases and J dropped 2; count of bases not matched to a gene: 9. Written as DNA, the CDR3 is TGTGCCAGCAGCTCTCCGACTAGCGGGGGCGCGGCCTACGAGCAGTACTTC. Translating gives CASSSPTSGGAAYEQYF.

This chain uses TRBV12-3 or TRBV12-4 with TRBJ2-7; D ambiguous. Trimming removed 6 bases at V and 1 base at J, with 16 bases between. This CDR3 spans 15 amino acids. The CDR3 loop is CASSGLGLGSYEQYF. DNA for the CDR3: TGTGCCAGCAGCGGGTTAGGTCTCGGATCCTACGAGCAGTACTTC.

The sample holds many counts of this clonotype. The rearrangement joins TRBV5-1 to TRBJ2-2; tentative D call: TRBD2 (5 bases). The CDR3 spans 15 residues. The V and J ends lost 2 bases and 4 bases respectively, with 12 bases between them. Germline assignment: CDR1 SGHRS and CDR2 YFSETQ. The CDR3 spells CASSFGGPATGELFF. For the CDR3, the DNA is TGCGCCAGCAGCTTTGGCGGGCCAGCCACCGGGGAGCTGTTTTTT.

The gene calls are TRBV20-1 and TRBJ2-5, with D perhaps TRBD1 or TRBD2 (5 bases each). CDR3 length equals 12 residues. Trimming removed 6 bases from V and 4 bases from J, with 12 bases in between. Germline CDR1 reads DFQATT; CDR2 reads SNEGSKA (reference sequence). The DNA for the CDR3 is TGCAGTGCCATTGGGGGTAGAGAGACCCAGTACTTC. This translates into CSAIGGRETQYF.

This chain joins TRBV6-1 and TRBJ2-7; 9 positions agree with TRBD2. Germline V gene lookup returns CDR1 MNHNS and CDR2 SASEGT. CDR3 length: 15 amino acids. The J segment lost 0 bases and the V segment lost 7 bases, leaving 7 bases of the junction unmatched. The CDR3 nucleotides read TGTGCCAGCACCAGACTAGCGGATAGCTCCTACGAGCAGTACTTC. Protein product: CASTRLADSSYEQYF.

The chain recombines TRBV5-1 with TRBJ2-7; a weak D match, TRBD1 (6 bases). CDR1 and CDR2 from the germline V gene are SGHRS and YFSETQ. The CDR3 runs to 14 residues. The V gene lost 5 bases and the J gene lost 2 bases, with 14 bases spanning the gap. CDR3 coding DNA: TGCGCCAGCAGTAGAAGTGACAGGACCTACGAGCAGTACTTC. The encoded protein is CASSRSDRTYEQYF.

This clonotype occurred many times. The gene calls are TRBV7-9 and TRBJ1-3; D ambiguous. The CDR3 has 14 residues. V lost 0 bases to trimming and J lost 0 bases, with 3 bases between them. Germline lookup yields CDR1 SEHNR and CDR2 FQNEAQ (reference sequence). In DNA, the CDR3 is TGTGCCAGCAGCTTAGCCGCCTCTGGAAACACCATATATTTT. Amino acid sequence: CASSLAASGNTIYF.

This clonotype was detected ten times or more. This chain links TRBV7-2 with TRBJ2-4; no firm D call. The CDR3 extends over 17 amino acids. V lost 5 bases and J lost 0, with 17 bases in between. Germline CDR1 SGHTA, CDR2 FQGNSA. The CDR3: CASSPDQALVAKNIQYF. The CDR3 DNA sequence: TGTGCCAGCAGCCCAGACCAGGCCTTGGTAGCCAAAAACATTCAGTACTTC.

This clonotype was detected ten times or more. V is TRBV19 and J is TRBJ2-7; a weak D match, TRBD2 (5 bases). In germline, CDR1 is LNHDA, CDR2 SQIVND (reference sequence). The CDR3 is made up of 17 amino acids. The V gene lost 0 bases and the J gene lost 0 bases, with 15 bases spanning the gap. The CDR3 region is CASSIDISGSPSYEQYF. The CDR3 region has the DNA TGTGCCAGTAGTATAGACATCTCGGGATCCCCCTCCTACGAGCAGTACTTC.

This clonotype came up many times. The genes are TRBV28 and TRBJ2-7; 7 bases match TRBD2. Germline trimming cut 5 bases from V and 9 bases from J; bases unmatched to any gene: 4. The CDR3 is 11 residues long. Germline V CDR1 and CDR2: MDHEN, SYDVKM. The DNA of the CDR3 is TGTGCCAGCAGTCCGCGGGGGTGGCAGTACTTC. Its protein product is CASSPRGWQYF.

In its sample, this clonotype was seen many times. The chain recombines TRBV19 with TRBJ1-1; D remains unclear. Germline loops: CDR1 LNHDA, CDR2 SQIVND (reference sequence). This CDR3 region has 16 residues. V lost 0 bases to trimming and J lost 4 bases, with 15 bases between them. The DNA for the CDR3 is TGTGCCAGTAGTATAGATCTAGAAAAACAATCCACTGAAGCTTTCTTT. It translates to CASSIDLEKQSTEAFF.

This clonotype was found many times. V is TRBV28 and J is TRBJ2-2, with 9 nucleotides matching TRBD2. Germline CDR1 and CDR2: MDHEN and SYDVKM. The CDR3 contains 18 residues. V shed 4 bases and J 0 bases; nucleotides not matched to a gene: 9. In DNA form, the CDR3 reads TGTGCCAGCAGTTCGAGACTAGCGGTCCTCCCGAACACCGGGGAGCTGTTTTTT. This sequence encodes CASSSRLAVLPNTGELFF.

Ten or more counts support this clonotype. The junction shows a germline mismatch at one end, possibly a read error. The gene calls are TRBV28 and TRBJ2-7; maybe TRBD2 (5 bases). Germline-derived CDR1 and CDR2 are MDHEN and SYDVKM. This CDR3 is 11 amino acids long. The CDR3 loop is CRAGGLGEQYF. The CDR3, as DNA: TGCCGGGCAGGCGGGTTGGGGGAGCAGTACTTC.

Written as DNA, the CDR3 is TGCGCCAGCAGCTTGGCGGGAGGCGGTTTAGAGCCCCAGCATTTT. Translating gives CASSLAGGGLEPQHF. The chain employs TRBV5-1 and TRBJ1-5; D not certain. CDR3 length: 15 amino acids. Germline V lookup: CDR1 SGHRS, CDR2 YFSETQ. The V end was cut by 0 bases, the J end by 8 bases, with 15 bases between.

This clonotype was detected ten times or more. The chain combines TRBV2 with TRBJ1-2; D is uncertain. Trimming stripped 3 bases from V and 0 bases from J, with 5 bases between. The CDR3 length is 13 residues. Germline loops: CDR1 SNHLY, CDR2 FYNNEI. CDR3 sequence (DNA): TGTGCCAGCAGTGAGGGGACTAACTATGGCTACACCTTC. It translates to CASSEGTNYGYTF.

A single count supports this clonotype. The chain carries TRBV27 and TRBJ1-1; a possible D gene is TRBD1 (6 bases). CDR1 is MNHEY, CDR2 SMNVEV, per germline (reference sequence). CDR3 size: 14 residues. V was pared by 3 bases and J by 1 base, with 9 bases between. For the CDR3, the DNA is TGTGCCAGCAGTTTGAGGGACAAGAACACTGAAGCTTTCTTT. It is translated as CASSLRDKNTEAFF.

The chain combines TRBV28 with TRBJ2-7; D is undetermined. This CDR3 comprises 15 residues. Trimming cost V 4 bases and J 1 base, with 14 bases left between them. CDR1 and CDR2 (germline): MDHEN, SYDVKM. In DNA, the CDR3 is TGTGCCAGCAGTTCCCCCGACTTCTTATCCTACGAGCAGTACTTC. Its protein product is CASSSPDFLSYEQYF.

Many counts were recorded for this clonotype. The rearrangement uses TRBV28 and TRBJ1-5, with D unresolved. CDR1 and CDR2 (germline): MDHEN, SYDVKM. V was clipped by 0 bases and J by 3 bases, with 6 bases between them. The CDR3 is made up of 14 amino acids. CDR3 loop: CASSLWGPNQPQHF. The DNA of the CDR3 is TGTGCCAGCAGTTTATGGGGTCCCAATCAGCCCCAGCATTTT.

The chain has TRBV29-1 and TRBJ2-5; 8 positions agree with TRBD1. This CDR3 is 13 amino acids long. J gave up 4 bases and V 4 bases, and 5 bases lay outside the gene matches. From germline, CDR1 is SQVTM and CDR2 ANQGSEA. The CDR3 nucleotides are TGCAGCGTTGCGCCGACAGGGGCAGAGACCCAGTACTTC. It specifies CSVAPTGAETQYF.

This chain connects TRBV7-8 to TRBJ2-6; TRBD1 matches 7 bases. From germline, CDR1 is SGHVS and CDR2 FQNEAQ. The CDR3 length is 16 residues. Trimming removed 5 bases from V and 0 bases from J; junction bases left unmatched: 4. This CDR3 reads CASSPGQTSGANVLTF. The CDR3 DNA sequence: TGTGCCAGCAGCCCGGGACAGACCTCTGGGGCCAACGTCCTGACTTTC.

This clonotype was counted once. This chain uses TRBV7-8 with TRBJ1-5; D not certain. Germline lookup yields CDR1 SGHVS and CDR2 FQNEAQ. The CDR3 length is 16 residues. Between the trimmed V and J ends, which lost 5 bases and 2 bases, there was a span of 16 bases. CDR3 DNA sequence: TGTGCCAGCAGCACAACCTACGGCGGGGGCAATCAGCCCCAGCATTTT. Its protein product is CASSTTYGGGNQPQHF.

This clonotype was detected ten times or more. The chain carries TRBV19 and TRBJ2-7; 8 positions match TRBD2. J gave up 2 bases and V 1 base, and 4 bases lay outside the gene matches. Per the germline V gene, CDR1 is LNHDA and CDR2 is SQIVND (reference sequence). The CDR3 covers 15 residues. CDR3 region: CASSIGPGGAYEQYF. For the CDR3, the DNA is TGTGCCAGTAGTATAGGCCCCGGGGGGGCCTACGAGCAGTACTTC.

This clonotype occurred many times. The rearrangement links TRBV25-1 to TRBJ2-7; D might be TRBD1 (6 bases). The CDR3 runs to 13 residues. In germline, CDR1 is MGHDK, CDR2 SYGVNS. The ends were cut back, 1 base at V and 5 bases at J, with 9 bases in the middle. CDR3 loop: CASSELGGHEQYF. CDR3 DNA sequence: TGTGCCAGCAGTGAATTAGGGGGTCACGAGCAGTACTTC.

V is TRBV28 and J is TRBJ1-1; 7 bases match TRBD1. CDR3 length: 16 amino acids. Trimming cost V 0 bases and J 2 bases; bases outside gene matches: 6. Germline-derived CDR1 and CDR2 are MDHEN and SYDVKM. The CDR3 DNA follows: TGTGCCAGCAGTTTATGGCAGGGGGTCCGCAACACTGAAGCTTTCTTT. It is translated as CASSLWQGVRNTEAFF.

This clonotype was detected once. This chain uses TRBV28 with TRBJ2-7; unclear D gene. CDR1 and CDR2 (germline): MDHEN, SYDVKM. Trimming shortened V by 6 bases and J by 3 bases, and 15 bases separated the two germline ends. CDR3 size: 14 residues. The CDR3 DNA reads TGTGCCAGCAGCCTTAGTCGGCCGTACTACGAGCAGTACTTC. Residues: CASSLSRPYYEQYF.

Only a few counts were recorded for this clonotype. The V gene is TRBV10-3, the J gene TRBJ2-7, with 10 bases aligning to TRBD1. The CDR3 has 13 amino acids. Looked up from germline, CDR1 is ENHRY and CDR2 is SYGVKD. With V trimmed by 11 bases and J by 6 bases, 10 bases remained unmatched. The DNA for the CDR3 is TGTGCCTCGGGACAGGGGAGGGATATCGAGCAGTACTTC. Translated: CASGQGRDIEQYF.

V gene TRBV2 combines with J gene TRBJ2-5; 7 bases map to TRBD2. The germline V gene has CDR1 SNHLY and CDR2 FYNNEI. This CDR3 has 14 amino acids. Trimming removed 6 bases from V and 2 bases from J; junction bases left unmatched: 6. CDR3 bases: TGTGCCAGCAGGGCGGGAGCCCGGCAAGAGACCCAGTACTTC. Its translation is CASRAGARQETQYF.